This TCR beta chain was retrieved from a study of early T cells in non-severe SARS-CoV-2 infection (dated by TCRdb to the early 2020s). For context, the study as a whole: Because TCR sequencing was done on bulk RNA from unsorted whole blood, the alpha and beta chains could not be paired.

Library construction relied on 5' RACE. Sequencing was carried out with a NextSeq 500. In the TCR library protocol, unique molecular identifiers were attached to individual cDNA molecules to correct for PCR bias and sequencing error. TCR alpha and beta chains were both sequenced, and the abundances of alpha and beta sequences in each sample were closely correlated with each other. In the source study's methods: Decombinator V4 was used to perform V gene, J gene and CDR3 annotation of TCR sequences. TCRs were defined as expanded if a significant change between any two time points was detected under a Poisson model with p below 0.0001. TCR abundances were normalised to the total number of TCRs sequenced in each sample and reported as counts per million. VDJdb, accessed on 1 November 2021, was searched for TCRs annotated for CMV, EBV and SARS-CoV-2, and TCRs annotated for more than one antigen were excluded. TCRdb reworked the public reads: Q25 trimming with fastp, MiXCR clone assembly, productive beta chains retained. Every distinct CDR3 protein forms one entry, paired with its most common genes and DNA. The V and J calls, along with clone size, are taken from TCRdb and not from the paper's own processing. For this sample there are some 67,000 distinct CDR3 sequences; over 8% appear just once. The ten largest clones add up to roughly 15% of the sample.

This clonotype was recorded at least ten times. Its recognized antigen is unknown. No base quality values were provided; no much bigger clone lies one nucleotide off. Overall results and qualifications from the work: VDJdb matching was skewed toward anti-spike CD8 responses, so virus-specific expansions were likely underestimated and private and CD4 specificities were missed.

A case-control design nested within a healthcare worker cohort in London, UK, was used, with weekly nasopharyngeal swab PCR tests and blood sampling performed. Healthcare workers were recruited during the week of the UK lockdown, between 23 and 31 March 2020, and followed weekly for up to 16 weeks. The clonotype comes from an adult who was a healthcare worker with PCR-confirmed SARS-CoV-2 infection or an uninfected control (not recorded which). The sequencing here drew on whole blood, taken at baseline.

For the CDR3, the sequence is CASSVDSGRYTGELFF. Here is the DNA: TGTGCCAGCAGCGTAGACAGCGGGAGGTACACCGGGGAGCTGTTTTTT. This chain is built from TRBV9 and TRBJ2-2; TRBD2 aligns with 9 central bases. According to the germline V gene, CDR1 reads SGDLS and CDR2 reads YYNGEE. The CDR3 covers 16 residues, taking in both the cysteine and the phenylalanine. Kept here is only the CDR3 DNA, which spans 48 bases and is read in frame from base 1. Trimming accounts for 0 bases at V and 3 bases at J, while the number of junction bases matched to no gene is 3.